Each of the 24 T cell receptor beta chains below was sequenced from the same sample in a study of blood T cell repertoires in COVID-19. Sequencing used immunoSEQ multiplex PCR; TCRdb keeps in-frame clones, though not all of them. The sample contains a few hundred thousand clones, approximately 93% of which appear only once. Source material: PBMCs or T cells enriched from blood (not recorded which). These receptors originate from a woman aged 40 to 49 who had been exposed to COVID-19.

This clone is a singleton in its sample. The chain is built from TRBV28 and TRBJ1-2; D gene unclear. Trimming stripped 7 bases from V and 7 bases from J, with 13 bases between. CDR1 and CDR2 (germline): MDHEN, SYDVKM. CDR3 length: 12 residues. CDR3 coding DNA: TGTGCCAGCACTACACATCGGGGTGGCTACACCTTC. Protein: CASTTHRGGYTF.

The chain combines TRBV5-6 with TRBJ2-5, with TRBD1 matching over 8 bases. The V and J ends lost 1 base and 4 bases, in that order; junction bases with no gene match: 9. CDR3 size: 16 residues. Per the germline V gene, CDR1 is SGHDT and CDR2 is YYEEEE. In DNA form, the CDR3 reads TGTGCCAGCAGCTTGCGTACAGGGGGTCTTCGAGAGACCCAGTACTTC. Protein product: CASSLRTGGLRETQYF.

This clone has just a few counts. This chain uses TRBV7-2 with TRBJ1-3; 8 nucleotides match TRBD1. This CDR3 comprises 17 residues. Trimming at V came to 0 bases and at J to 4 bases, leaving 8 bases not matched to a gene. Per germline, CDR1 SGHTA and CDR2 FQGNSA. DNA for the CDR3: TGTGCCAGCAGCTTAGCTTTACCCAGGGGGCACGGAAACACCATATATTTT. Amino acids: CASSLALPRGHGNTIYF.

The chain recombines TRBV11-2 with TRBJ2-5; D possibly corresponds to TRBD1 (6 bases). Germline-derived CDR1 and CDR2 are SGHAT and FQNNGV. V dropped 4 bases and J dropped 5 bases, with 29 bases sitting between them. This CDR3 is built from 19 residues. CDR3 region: CASSSFLPLGHLGPETQYF. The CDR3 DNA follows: TGTGCCAGCAGCTCCTTCCTCCCCTTGGGACATCTTGGGCCGGAGACCCAGTACTTC.

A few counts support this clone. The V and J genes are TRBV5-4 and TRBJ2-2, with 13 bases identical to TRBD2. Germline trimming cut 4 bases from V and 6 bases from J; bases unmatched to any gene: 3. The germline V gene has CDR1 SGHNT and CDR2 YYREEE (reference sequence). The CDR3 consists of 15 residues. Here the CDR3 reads CASSPGLAGPGELFF. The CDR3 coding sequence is TGTGCCAGCAGCCCGGGACTAGCGGGACCCGGGGAGCTGTTTTTT.

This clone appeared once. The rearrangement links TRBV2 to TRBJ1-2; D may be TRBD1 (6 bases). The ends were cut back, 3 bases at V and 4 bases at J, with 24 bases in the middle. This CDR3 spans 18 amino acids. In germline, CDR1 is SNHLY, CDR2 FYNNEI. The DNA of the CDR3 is TGTGCCAGCAGTGAGCATGGGGGCAGGGCTTTATCCCCCTATGGCTACACCTTC. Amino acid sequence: CASSEHGGRALSPYGYTF.

The CDR3 sequence is CASSQGGGTSYEQYF. The DNA of the CDR3 is TGTGCCAGCAGCCAAGGAGGGGGAACCTCCTACGAGCAGTACTTC. The rearrangement links TRBV4-2 to TRBJ2-7; the D gene is possibly TRBD1 (6 bases). V gave up 1 base and J gave up 0 bases, with 10 bases separating them. This CDR3 is 15 amino acids long. Germline CDR1 is LGHNA and CDR2 is YNFKEQ.

Here the CDR3 reads CASRPAYRGNSPLHF. The CDR3 DNA reads TGCGCCAGCAGGCCGGCTTACAGGGGGAATTCACCCCTCCACTTT. The chain joins TRBV5-1 to TRBJ1-6; 8 bases match TRBD1. The germline CDR1 and CDR2 sequences are SGHRS and YFSETQ. V shed 5 bases, J shed 7 bases, and the junction held 8 bases outside the gene matches. This CDR3 is 15 amino acids long.

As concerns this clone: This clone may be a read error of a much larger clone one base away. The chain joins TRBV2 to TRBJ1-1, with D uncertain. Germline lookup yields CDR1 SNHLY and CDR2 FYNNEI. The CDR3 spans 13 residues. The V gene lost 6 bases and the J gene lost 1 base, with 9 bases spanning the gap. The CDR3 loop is CASSATENTEAFF. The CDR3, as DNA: TGTGCCAGCAGCGCAACAGAGAACACTGAAGCTTTCTTT.

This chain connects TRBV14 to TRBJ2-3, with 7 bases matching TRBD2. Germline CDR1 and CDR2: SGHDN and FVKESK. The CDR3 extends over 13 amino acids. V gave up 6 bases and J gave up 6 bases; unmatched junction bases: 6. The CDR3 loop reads CASRPYGGDTQYF. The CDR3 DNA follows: TGTGCCAGCAGGCCTTACGGGGGGGATACGCAGTATTTT.

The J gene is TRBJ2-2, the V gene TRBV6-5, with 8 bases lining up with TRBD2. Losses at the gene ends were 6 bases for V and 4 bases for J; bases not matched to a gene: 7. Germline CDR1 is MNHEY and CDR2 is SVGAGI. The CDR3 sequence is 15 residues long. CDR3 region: CASRARGGVTGELFF. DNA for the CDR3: TGTGCCAGCAGGGCCCGGGGGGGAGTCACCGGGGAGCTGTTTTTT.

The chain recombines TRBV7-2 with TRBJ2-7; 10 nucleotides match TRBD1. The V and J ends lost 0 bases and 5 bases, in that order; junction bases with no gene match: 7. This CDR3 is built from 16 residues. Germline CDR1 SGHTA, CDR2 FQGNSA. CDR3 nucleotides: TGTGCCAGCAGCTTAGCAAGTGGGACAGGGGACAACGAGCAGTACTTC. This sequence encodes CASSLASGTGDNEQYF.

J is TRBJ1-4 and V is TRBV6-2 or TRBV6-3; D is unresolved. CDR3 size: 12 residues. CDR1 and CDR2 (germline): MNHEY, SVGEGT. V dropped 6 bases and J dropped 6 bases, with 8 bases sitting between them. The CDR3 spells CASSSLDEKLFF. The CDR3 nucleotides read TGTGCCAGCAGCTCCCTAGATGAAAAACTGTTTTTT.

The CDR3 DNA reads as TGTGCCAGCAGCTCCCGGACAGGGGGCGATTCACCCCTCCACTTT. It is translated as CASSSRTGGDSPLHF. The chain carries TRBV5-5 and TRBJ1-6, with 11 bases aligning to TRBD1. This CDR3 contains 15 residues. Per the germline V gene, CDR1 is SGHKS and CDR2 is YYEKEE (reference sequence). V shed 3 bases, J shed 8 bases, and the junction held 4 bases outside the gene matches. Based on the CDR3 plus reference TRBV5-5 and TRBJ1-6, the full variable domain is DAGVTQSPTHLIKTRGQQVTLRCSPISGHKSVSWYQQVLGQGPQFIFQYYEKEERGRGNFPDRFSARQFPNYSSELNVNALLLGDSALYLCASSSRTGGDSPLHFGNGTRLTVT.

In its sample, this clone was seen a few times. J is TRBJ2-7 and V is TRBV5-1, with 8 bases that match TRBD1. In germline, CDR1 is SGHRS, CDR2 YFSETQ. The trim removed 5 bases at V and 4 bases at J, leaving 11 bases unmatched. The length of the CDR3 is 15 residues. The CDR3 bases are TGCGCCAGCAGAGGAACAGGGGGTGGCCAATACGAGCAGTACTTC. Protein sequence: CASRGTGGGQYEQYF.

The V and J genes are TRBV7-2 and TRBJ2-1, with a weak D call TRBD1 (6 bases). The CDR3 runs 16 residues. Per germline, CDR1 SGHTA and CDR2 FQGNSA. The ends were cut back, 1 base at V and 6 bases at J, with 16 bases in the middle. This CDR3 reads CASSLGGGKIVNEQFF. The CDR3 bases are TGTGCCAGCAGCTTAGGAGGGGGTAAAATAGTCAATGAGCAGTTCTTC.

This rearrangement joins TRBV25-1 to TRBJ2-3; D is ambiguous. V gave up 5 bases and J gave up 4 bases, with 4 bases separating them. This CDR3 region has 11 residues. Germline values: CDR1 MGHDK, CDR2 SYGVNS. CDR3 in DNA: TGTGCCAGCAGTTCGTCAGATACGCAGTATTTT. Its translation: CASSSSDTQYF.

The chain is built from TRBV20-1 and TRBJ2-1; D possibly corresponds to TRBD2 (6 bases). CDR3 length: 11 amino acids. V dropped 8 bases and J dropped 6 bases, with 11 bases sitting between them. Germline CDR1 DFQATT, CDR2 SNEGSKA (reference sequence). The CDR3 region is CSIGGINEQFF. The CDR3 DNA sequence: TGCAGTATCGGCGGGATCAATGAGCAGTTCTTC.

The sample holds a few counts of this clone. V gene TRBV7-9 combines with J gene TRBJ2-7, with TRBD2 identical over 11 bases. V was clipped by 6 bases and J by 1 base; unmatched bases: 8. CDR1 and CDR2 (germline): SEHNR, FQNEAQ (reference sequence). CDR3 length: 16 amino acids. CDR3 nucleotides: TGTGCCAGCAGTTCTACTAGCGGGAGTGAATCCTACGAGCAGTACTTC. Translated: CASSSTSGSESYEQYF.

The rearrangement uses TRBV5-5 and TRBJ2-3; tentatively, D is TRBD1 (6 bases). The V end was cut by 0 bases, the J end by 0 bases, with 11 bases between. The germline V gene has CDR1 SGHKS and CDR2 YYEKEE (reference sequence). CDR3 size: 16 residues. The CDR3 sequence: CASSLDGRGSTDTQYF. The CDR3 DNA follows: TGTGCCAGCAGCTTGGACGGCAGGGGAAGCACAGATACGCAGTATTTT. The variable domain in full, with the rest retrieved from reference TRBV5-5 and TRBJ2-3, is DAGVTQSPTHLIKTRGQQVTLRCSPISGHKSVSWYQQVLGQGPQFIFQYYEKEERGRGNFPDRFSARQFPNYSSELNVNALLLGDSALYLCASSLDGRGSTDTQYFGPGTRLTVL.

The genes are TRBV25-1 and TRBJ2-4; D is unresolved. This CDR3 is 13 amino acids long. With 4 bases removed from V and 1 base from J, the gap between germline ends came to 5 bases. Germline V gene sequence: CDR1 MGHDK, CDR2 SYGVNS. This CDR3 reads CASSVEAKNIQYF. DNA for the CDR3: TGTGCCAGCAGTGTAGAGGCCAAAAACATTCAGTACTTC. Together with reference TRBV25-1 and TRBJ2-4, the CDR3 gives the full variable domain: EADIYQTPRYLVIGTGKKITLECSQTMGHDKMYWYQQDPGMELHLIHYSYGVNSTEKGDLSSESTVSRIRTEHFPLTLESARPSHTSQYLCASSVEAKNIQYFGAGTRLSVL.

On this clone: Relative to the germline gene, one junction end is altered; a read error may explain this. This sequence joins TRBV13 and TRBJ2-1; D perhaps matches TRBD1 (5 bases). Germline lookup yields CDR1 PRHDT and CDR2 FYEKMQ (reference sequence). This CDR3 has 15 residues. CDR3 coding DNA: TGTGCCAGCAGCCTAGGGGCCCCATCCTACAATGAGCAGTTCTTC. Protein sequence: CASSLGAPSYNEQFF.

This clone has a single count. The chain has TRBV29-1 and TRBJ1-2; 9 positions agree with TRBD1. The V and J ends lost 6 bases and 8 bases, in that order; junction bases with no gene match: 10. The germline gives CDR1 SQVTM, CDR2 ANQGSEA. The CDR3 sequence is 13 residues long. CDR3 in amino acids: CSVGTGTGKGYTF. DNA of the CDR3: TGCAGCGTAGGAACCGGGACAGGGAAGGGCTACACCTTC.

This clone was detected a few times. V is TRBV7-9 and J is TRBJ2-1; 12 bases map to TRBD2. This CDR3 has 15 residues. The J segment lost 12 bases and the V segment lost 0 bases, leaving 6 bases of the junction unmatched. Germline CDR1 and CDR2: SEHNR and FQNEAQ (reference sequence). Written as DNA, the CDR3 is TGTGCCAGCAGCTTAGCCACTAGCGGGAGGAGTGTGCAGTTCTTC. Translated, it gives CASSLATSGRSVQFF. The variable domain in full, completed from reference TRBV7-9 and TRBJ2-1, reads DTGVSQNPRHKITKRGQNVTFRCDPISEHNRLYWYRQTLGQGPEFLTYFQNEAQLEKSRLLSDRFSAERPKGSFSTLEIQRTEQGDSAMYLCASSLATSGRSVQFFGPGTRLTVL.